Sequencing of this TCR beta chain was carried out in a study of brain T cells in children with intractable seizures. About this clone: Its specificity is unknown.

Germline lookup yields CDR1 SEHNR and CDR2 FQNEAQ (reference sequence). The CDR3 is made up of 14 amino acids. V was pared by 5 bases and J by 4 bases, with 12 bases between. Study-wide findings and caveats: Only CDR3 sequence similarity suggested viral specificity, without known HCMV serostatus.

Time point indicated: blood from clinic visit 5 months post-surgery; TSC patient then seizure free. Sequencing was limited to surgery cases with top T cell transcript signatures in brain tissue. Patients received at least one anti-epileptic drug before surgery. The repertoire was sequenced with immunoSEQ multiplex PCR; TCRdb's copy has only in-frame clones and lacks some. This table has under 400,000 clones, roughly 92% appearing once. The receptor's source is a boy under two years old with tuberous sclerosis and intractable seizures. V usage is TRBV7-9 and J usage is TRBJ1-5; D is possibly TRBD1 (6 bases). Sample: peripheral blood, taken roughly 5 months after surgery. The CDR3 sequence is CASSQGGGNQPQHF. The CDR3 region has the DNA TGTGCCAGCAGCCAAGGGGGGGGGAATCAGCCCCAGCATTTT.